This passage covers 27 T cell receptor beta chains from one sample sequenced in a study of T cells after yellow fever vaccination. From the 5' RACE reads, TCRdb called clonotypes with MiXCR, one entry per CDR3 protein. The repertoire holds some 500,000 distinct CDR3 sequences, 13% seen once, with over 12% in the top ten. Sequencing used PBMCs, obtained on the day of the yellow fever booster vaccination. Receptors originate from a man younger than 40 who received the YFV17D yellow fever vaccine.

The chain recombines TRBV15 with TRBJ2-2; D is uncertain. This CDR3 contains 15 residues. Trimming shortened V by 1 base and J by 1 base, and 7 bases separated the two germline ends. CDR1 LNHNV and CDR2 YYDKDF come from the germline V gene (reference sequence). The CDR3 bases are TGTGCCACCAGCAGAGGTGTAGGGAACACCGGGGAGCTGTTTTTT. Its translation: CATSRGVGNTGELFF.

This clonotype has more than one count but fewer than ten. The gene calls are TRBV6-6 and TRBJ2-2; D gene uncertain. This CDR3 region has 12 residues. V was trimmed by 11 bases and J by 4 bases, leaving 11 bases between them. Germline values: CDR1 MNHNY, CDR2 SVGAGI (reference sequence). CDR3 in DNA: TGTGCCTCGGGTGGCCCCACCGGGGAGCTGTTTTTT. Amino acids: CASGGPTGELFF.

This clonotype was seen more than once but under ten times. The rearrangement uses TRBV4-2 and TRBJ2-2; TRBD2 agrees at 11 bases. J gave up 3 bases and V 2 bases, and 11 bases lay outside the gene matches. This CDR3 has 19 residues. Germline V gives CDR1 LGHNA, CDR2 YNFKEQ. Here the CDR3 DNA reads TGTGCCAGCAGCCAACGAGCGATGGCGGGACTAGCGGACACCGGGGAGCTGTTTTTT. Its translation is CASSQRAMAGLADTGELFF.

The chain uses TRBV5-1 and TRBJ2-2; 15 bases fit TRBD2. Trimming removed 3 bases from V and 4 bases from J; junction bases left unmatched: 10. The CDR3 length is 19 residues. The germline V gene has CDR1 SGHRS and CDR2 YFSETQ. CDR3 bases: TGCGCCAGCAGCTCAGGTTCGGGACTAGCGGGAGGCTCCACCGGGGAGCTGTTTTTT. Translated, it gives CASSSGSGLAGGSTGELFF.

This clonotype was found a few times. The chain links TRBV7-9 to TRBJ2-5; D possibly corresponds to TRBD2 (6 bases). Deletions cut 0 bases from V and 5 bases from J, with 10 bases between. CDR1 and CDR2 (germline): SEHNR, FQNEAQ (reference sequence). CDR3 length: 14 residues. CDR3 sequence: CASSLASGVETQYF. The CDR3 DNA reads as TGTGCCAGCAGCTTAGCCTCGGGAGTGGAGACCCAGTACTTC. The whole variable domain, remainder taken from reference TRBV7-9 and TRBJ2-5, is DTGVSQNPRHKITKRGQNVTFRCDPISEHNRLYWYRQTLGQGPEFLTYFQNEAQLEKSRLLSDRFSAERPKGSFSTLEIQRTEQGDSAMYLCASSLASGVETQYFGPGTRLLVL.

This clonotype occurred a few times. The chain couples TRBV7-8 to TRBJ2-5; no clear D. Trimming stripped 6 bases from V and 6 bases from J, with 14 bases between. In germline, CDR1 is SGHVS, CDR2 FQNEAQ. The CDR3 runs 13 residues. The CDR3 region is CASRLRAEQTQYF. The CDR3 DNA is TGTGCCAGCAGACTAAGGGCCGAACAGACCCAGTACTTC. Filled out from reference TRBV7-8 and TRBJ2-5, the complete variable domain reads GAGVSQSPRYKVAKRGQDVALRCDPISGHVSLFWYQQALGQGPEFLTYFQNEAQLDKSGLPSDRFFAERPEGSVSTLKIQRTQQEDSAVYLCASRLRAEQTQYFGPGTRLLVL.

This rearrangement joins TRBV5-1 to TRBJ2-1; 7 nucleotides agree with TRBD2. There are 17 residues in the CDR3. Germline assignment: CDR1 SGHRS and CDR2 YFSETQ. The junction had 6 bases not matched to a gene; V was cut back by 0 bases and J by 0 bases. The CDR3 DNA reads TGCGCCAGCAGCTTGGATCTTGGCGGGAGCTCCTACAATGAGCAGTTCTTC. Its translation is CASSLDLGGSSYNEQFF. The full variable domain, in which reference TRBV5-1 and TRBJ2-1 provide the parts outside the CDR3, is KAGVTQTPRYLIKTRGQQVTLSCSPISGHRSVSWYQQTPGQGLQFLFEYFSETQRNKGNFPGRFSGRQFSNSRSEMNVSTLELGDSALYLCASSLDLGGSSYNEQFFGPGTRLTVL.

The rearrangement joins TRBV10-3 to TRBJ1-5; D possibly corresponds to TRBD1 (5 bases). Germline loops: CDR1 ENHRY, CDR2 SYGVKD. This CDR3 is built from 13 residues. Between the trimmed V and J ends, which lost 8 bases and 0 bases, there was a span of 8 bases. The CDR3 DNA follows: TGTGCCATCGGGGGGGGTAGCAATCAGCCCCAGCATTTT. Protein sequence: CAIGGGSNQPQHF.

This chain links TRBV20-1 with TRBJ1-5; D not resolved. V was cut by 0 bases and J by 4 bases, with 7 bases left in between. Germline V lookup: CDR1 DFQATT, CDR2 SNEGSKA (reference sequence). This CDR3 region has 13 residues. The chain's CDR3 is CSARDMGNQPQHF. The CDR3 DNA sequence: TGCAGTGCTAGAGATATGGGAAATCAGCCCCAGCATTTT.

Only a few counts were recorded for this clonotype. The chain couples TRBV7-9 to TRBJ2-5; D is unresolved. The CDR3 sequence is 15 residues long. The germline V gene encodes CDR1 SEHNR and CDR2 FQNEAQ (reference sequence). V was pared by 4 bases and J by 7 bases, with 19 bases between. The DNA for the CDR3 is TGTGCCAGCAGCTCCATCGGTTTGGCTCTGGGGACCCAGTACTTC. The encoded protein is CASSSIGLALGTQYF.

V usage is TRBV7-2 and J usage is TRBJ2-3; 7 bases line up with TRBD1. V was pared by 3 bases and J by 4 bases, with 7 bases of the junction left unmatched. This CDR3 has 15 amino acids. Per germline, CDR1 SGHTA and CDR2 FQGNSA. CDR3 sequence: CASSLDRRLADTQYF. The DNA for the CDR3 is TGTGCCAGCAGCTTGGACAGGCGGTTGGCAGATACGCAGTATTTT.

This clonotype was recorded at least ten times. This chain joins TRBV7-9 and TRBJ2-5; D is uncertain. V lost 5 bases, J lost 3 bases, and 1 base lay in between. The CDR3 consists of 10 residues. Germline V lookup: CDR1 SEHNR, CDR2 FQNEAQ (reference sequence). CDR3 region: CASSEETQYF. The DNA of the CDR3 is TGTGCCAGCAGCGAAGAGACCCAGTACTTC.

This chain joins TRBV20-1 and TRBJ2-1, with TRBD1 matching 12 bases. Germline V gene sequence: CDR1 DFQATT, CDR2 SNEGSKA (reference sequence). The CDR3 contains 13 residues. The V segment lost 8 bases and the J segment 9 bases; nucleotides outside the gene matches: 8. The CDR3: CSSAGQGASEQFF. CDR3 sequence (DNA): TGCAGTTCTGCGGGACAGGGGGCTAGTGAGCAGTTCTTC.

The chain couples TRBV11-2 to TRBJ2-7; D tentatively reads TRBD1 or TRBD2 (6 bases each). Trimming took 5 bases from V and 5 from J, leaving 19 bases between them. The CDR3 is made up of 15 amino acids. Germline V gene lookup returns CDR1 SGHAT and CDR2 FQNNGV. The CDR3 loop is CASSPLGGRADEQYF. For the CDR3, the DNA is TGTGCCAGCAGCCCTTTAGGGGGGAGAGCGGACGAGCAGTACTTC.

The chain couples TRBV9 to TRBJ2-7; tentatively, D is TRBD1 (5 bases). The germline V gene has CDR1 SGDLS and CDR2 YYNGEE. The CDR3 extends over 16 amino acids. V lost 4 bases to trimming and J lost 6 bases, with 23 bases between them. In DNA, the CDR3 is TGTGCCAGCAGCAGCTCTCCCGGAGACAGTCTCGGCGAGCAGTACTTC. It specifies CASSSSPGDSLGEQYF.

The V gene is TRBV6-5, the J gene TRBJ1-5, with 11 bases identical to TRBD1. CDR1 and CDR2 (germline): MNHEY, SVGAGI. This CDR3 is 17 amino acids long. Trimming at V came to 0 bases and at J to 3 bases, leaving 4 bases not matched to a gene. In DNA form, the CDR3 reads TGTGCCAGCAGTTACTCGTGGACAGGGGGCGTCAATCAGCCCCAGCATTTT. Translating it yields CASSYSWTGGVNQPQHF.

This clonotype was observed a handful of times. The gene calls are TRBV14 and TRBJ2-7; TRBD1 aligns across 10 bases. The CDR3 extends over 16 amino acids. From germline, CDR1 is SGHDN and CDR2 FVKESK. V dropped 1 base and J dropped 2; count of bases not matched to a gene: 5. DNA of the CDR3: TGTGCCAGCAGCCAAGTACCGGGACAGGGGACCTACGAGCAGTACTTC. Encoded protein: CASSQVPGQGTYEQYF.

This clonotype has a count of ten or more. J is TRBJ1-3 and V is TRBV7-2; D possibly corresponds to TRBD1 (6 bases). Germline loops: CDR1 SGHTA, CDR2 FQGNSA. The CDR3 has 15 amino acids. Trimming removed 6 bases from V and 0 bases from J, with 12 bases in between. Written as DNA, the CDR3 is TGTGCCAGCAGTCGAGGGGGAAGCTCTGGAAACACCATATATTTT. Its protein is CASSRGGSSGNTIYF. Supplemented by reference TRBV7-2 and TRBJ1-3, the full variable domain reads GAGVSQSPSNKVTEKGKDVELRCDPISGHTALYWYRQSLGQGLEFLIYFQGNSAPDKSGLPSDRFSAERTGGSVSTLTIQRTQQEDSAVYLCASSRGGSSGNTIYFGEGSWLTVV.

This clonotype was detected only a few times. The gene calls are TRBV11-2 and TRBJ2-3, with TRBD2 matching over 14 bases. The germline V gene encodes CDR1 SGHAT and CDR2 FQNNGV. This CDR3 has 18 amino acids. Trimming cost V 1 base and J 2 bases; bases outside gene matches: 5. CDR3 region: CASSLGGLAGVFTDTQYF. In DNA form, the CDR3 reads TGTGCCAGCAGCTTAGGGGGACTAGCGGGGGTCTTCACAGATACGCAGTATTTT.

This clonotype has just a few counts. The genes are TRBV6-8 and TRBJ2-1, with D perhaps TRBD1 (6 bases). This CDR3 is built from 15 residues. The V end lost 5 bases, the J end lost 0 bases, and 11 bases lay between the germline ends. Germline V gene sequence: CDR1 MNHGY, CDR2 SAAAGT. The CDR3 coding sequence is TGTGCCAGCAGTCACAGGGCAGCCTCCTACAATGAGCAGTTCTTC. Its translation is CASSHRAASYNEQFF.

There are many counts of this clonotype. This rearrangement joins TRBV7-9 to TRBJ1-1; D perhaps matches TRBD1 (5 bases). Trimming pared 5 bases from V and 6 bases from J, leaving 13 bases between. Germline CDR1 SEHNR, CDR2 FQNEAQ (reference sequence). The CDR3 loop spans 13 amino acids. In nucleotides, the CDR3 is TGTGCCAGCAGCCTGCCGCGGGGACCTGAAGCTTTCTTT. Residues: CASSLPRGPEAFF.

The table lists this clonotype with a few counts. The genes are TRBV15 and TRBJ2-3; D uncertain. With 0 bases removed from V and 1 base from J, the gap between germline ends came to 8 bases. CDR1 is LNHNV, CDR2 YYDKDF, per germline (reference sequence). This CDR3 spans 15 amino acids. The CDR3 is CATSRDYPGTDTQYF. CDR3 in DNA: TGTGCCACCAGCAGAGATTACCCAGGCACAGATACGCAGTATTTT. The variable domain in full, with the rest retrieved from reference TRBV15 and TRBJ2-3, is DAMVIQNPRYQVTQFGKPVTLSCSQTLNHNVMYWYQQKSSQAPKLLFHYYDKDFNNEADTPDNFQSRRPNTSFCFLDIRSPGLGDTAMYLCATSRDYPGTDTQYFGPGTRLTVL.

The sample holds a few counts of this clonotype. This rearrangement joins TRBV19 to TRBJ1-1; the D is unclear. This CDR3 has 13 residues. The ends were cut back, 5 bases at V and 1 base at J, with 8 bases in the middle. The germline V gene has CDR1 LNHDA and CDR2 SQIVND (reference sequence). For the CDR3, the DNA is TGTGCCAGTAGTGTCGCCGAGAACACTGAAGCTTTCTTT. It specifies CASSVAENTEAFF. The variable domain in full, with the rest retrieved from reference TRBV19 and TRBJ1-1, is DGGITQSPKYLFRKEGQNVTLSCEQNLNHDAMYWYRQDPGQGLRLIYYSQIVNDFQKGDIAEGYSVSREKKESFPLTVTSAQKNPTAFYLCASSVAENTEAFFGQGTRLTVV.

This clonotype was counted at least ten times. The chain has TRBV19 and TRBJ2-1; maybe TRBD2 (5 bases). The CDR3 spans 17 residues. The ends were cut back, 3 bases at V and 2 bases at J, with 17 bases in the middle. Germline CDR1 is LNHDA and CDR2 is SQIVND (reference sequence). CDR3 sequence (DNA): TGTGCCAGTAGTATCGCGGACTGGAGGTTTACCTACAATGAGCAGTTCTTC. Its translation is CASSIADWRFTYNEQFF.

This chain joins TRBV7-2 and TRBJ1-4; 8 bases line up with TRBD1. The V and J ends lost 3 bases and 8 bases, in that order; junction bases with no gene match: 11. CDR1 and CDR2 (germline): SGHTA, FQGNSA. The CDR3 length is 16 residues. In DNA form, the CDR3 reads TGTGCCAGCAGCTTTTCCCCAGGGGGCGTGTTCGAAAAACTGTTTTTT. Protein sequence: CASSFSPGGVFEKLFF.

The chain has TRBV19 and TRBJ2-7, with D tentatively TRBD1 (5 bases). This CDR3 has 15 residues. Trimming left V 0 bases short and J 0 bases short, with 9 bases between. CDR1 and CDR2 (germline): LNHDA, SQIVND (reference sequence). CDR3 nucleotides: TGTGCCAGTAGTATAGATCCTGGGGCCTCCTACGAGCAGTACTTC. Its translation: CASSIDPGASYEQYF.

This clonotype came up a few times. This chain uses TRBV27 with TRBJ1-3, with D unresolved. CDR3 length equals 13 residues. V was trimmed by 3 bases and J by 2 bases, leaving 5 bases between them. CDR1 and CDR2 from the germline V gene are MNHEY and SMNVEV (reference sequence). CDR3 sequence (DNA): TGTGCCAGCAGTTTTACGGCTGGAAACACCATATATTTT. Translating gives CASSFTAGNTIYF.